The 31 T cell receptor beta chains reported below all come from one sample, sequenced in a study of T cells after somatic rescue of genetic block. Profiled with immunoSEQ multiplex PCR; TCRdb holds only in-frame clones, not every one. The sample shows approximately 10,000 clones, less than 85% of them seen only once. Sequenced input: peripheral blood mononuclear cells (PBMCs). The origin of the receptors is a boy aged 5-17 years.

The gene calls are TRBV5-1 and TRBJ1-6; TRBD1 matches 8 bases. The V segment lost 1 base and the J segment 3 bases; nucleotides outside the gene matches: 0. Germline values: CDR1 SGHRS, CDR2 YFSETQ. The CDR3 contains 15 residues. The CDR3 coding sequence is TGCGCCAGCAGCTTGACAGGGGGCTATAATTCACCCCTCCACTTT. Translating it yields CASSLTGGYNSPLHF. The full variable domain, rest sourced from reference TRBV5-1 and TRBJ1-6, is KAGVTQTPRYLIKTRGQQVTLSCSPISGHRSVSWYQQTPGQGLQFLFEYFSETQRNKGNFPGRFSGRQFSNSRSEMNVSTLELGDSALYLCASSLTGGYNSPLHFGNGTRLTVT.

This clone was picked up one time. The chain uses TRBV27 and TRBJ1-4; D is uncertain. This CDR3 spans 14 amino acids. Trimming left V 5 bases short and J 5 bases short, with 12 bases between. CDR1 MNHEY and CDR2 SMNVEV come from the germline V gene (reference sequence). This CDR3 is CASSPRGGNEKLFF. The CDR3 region has the DNA TGTGCCAGCAGTCCCCGGGGAGGGAATGAAAAACTGTTTTTT.

The chain couples TRBV5-1 to TRBJ2-6; D remains ambiguous. The V end was cut by 0 bases, the J end by 0 bases, with 16 bases between. This CDR3 is 19 amino acids long. CDR1 and CDR2 (germline): SGHRS, YFSETQ. The CDR3 sequence: CASSLDLGTYFSGANVLTF. CDR3 nucleotides: TGCGCCAGCAGCTTGGATCTGGGCACCTATTTCTCTGGGGCCAACGTCCTGACTTTC. Based on the CDR3 plus reference TRBV5-1 and TRBJ2-6, the full variable domain is KAGVTQTPRYLIKTRGQQVTLSCSPISGHRSVSWYQQTPGQGLQFLFEYFSETQRNKGNFPGRFSGRQFSNSRSEMNVSTLELGDSALYLCASSLDLGTYFSGANVLTFGAGSRLTVL.

The genes are TRBV25-1 and TRBJ2-3; D is unresolved. The CDR3 runs to 15 residues. Trimming pared 3 bases from V and 2 bases from J, leaving 12 bases between. Germline values: CDR1 MGHDK, CDR2 SYGVNS. The DNA of the CDR3 is TGTGCCAGCAGTGACAGACTGTACCTCACAGATACGCAGTATTTT. Its translation: CASSDRLYLTDTQYF.

There are a few counts of this clone. The chain is built from TRBV28 and TRBJ1-6, with TRBD1 matching over 11 bases. The germline V gene encodes CDR1 MDHEN and CDR2 SYDVKM. The CDR3 is 15 amino acids. V lost 3 bases to trimming and J lost 8 bases; unmatched junction nucleotides: 3. The CDR3 sequence is CASSFWTGGHSPLHF. CDR3 nucleotide sequence: TGTGCCAGCAGTTTTTGGACAGGGGGCCATTCACCCCTCCACTTT.

This chain uses TRBV5-6 with TRBJ2-3; maybe TRBD1 (5 bases). Trimming cost V 2 bases and J 6 bases, with 13 bases left between them. CDR3 length equals 14 residues. CDR1 is SGHDT and CDR2 is YYEEEE in the germline V gene. The CDR3 loop is CASSFGAIHDTQYF. For the CDR3, the DNA is TGTGCCAGCAGCTTTGGGGCCATACACGATACGCAGTATTTT.

The sample holds a few counts of this clone. This rearrangement joins TRBV20-1 to TRBJ2-1, with D perhaps TRBD2 (5 bases). This CDR3 comprises 11 residues. V lost 7 bases, J lost 3 bases, and 7 bases lay in between. Germline loops: CDR1 DFQATT, CDR2 SNEGSKA (reference sequence). CDR3 DNA: TGCAGTGTTAGCGTCTACAATGAGCAGTTCTTC. Its protein product is CSVSVYNEQFF.

This clone was detected once. V and J are TRBV19 and TRBJ2-1; perhaps TRBD2 as D (6 bases). Deletions cut 3 bases from V and 4 bases from J, with 13 bases between. This CDR3 spans 15 amino acids. The germline V gene has CDR1 LNHDA and CDR2 SQIVND (reference sequence). CDR3 loop: CASSMEGNRYNEQFF. The CDR3, as DNA: TGTGCCAGTAGTATGGAGGGGAATCGGTACAATGAGCAGTTCTTC.

The chain uses TRBV11-1 and TRBJ2-7; D is unclear. The V and J ends lost 1 base and 3 bases respectively, with 13 bases between them. The CDR3 spans 15 residues. Per germline, CDR1 SGHAT and CDR2 FQDESV (reference sequence). In DNA, the CDR3 is TGTGCCAGCAGCTTAGAGAAGAACACCTTCTACGAGCAGTACTTC. This encodes CASSLEKNTFYEQYF. The entire variable domain, with the rest obtained from reference TRBV11-1 and TRBJ2-7, is as follows: EAEVAQSPRYKITEKSQAVAFWCDPISGHATLYWYRQILGQGPELLVQFQDESVVDDSQLPKDRFSAERLKGVDSTLKIQPAELGDSAMYLCASSLEKNTFYEQYFGPGTRLTVT.

This sequence joins TRBV5-1 and TRBJ2-1; 13 bases map to TRBD2. The CDR3 runs to 18 residues. V lost 0 bases and J lost 7; bases outside the gene matches: 10. Germline CDR1 SGHRS, CDR2 YFSETQ. The CDR3 DNA reads as TGCGCCAGCAGCTTGGCCAAATCCGGGACTAGCGGGATGAATGAGCAGTTCTTC. The encoded protein is CASSLAKSGTSGMNEQFF.

The CDR3 region has the DNA TGTGCCAGCAGTTCAACCCCAAACAATGAGCAGTTCTTC. Encoded protein: CASSSTPNNEQFF. The V and J genes are TRBV11-2 and TRBJ2-1; D ambiguous. Germline assignment: CDR1 SGHAT and CDR2 FQNNGV. This CDR3 comprises 13 residues. The ends were cut back, 6 bases at V and 5 bases at J, with 11 bases in the middle. The full variable domain, completed using reference TRBV11-2 and TRBJ2-1, is EAGVAQSPRYKIIEKRQSVAFWCNPISGHATLYWYQQILGQGPKLLIQFQNNGVVDDSQLPKDRFSAERLKGVDSTLKIQPAKLEDSAVYLCASSSTPNNEQFFGPGTRLTVL.

The J gene is TRBJ2-5, the V gene TRBV5-6; TRBD1 agrees at 9 bases. CDR1 is SGHDT and CDR2 is YYEEEE in the germline V gene. V trimming: 3 bases; J trimming: 5 bases; junction bases outside the gene matches: 5. This CDR3 comprises 14 residues. CDR3 sequence (DNA): TGTGCCAGCAGCTCCTGGACAGGGGTGGAGACCCAGTACTTC. Its translation: CASSSWTGVETQYF.

The genes are TRBV27 and TRBJ2-3; the match to TRBD2 covers 7 bases. Germline CDR1 is MNHEY and CDR2 is SMNVEV (reference sequence). V gave up 6 bases and J gave up 5 bases; unmatched junction bases: 11. The CDR3 runs to 15 residues. CDR3 coding DNA: TGTGCCAGCAGAATTGCTAGTGGGAGGGGAGATACGCAGTATTTT. This encodes CASRIASGRGDTQYF.

This clone was detected a few times. The chain employs TRBV9 and TRBJ2-3; D is uncertain. In germline, CDR1 is SGDLS, CDR2 YYNGEE. There are 17 residues in the CDR3. Trimming took 0 bases from V and 3 from J, leaving 17 bases between them. CDR3 nucleotide sequence: TGTGCCAGCAGCGTAGAAGGGTCTTTAATCCTAACAGATACGCAGTATTTT. This encodes CASSVEGSLILTDTQYF.

V gene TRBV11-2 combines with J gene TRBJ2-1; tentative D call: TRBD2 (6 bases). From germline, CDR1 is SGHAT and CDR2 FQNNGV. This CDR3 is 15 amino acids long. Trimming stripped 3 bases from V and 0 bases from J, with 9 bases between. CDR3 sequence reads: CASSFGGSSYNEQFF. CDR3 DNA sequence: TGTGCCAGCAGCTTCGGGGGTAGCTCCTACAATGAGCAGTTCTTC.

The rearrangement joins TRBV11-3 to TRBJ1-5; D is undetermined. Trimming removed 1 base at V and 4 bases at J, with 8 bases between. The CDR3 is 14 residues long. Germline V gene lookup returns CDR1 SGHNT and CDR2 YENEEA. CDR3 nucleotide sequence: TGTGCCAGCAGCTTAGTAGGTCCGAATCAGCCCCAGCATTTT. This translates into CASSLVGPNQPQHF.

The J gene is TRBJ2-2, the V gene TRBV5-8; no clear D gene. This CDR3 has 13 amino acids. V gave up 2 bases and J gave up 5 bases, with 7 bases separating them. Germline assignment: CDR1 SGHTS and CDR2 YDEGEE. The CDR3 nucleotides are TGTGCCAGCAGCTTCTATATTACCGGGGAGCTGTTTTTT. As protein: CASSFYITGELFF.

This clone was detected only a few times. The V and J genes are TRBV2 and TRBJ2-2, with D hard to call. Trimming took off 6 bases at V and 0 bases at J, with 5 bases between the two ends. The germline gives CDR1 SNHLY, CDR2 FYNNEI. The CDR3 has 13 residues. In DNA form, the CDR3 reads TGTGCCAGCAGGGGGACGAACACCGGGGAGCTGTTTTTT. This gives the protein CASRGTNTGELFF.

The V and J genes are TRBV6-5 and TRBJ2-5; D perhaps matches TRBD1 (5 bases). The CDR3 loop spans 14 amino acids. Trimming took off 8 bases at V and 2 bases at J, with 15 bases between the two ends. Germline loops: CDR1 MNHEY, CDR2 SVGAGI. Here the CDR3 DNA reads TGTGCCAGCTCAAAGGGGATCGTTCAAGAGACCCAGTACTTC. Translated, it gives CASSKGIVQETQYF.

The CDR3 reads CASSTRQGARTEAFF. CDR3 DNA sequence: TGTGCCAGCAGTACTCGACAGGGGGCGAGGACTGAAGCTTTCTTT. The V gene is TRBV27, the J gene TRBJ1-1; the match to TRBD1 covers 10 bases. Looked up from germline, CDR1 is MNHEY and CDR2 is SMNVEV (reference sequence). CDR3 length: 15 amino acids. Trimming removed 5 bases from V and 5 bases from J; junction bases left unmatched: 8.

V and J are TRBV30 and TRBJ2-3; the match to TRBD2 covers 8 bases. The V and J ends lost 2 bases and 3 bases, in that order; junction bases with no gene match: 13. The CDR3 spans 17 residues. The germline V gene has CDR1 GTSNPN and CDR2 SVGIG (reference sequence). Here the CDR3 reads CAWSMFLASGWTDTQYF. CDR3 coding DNA: TGTGCCTGGAGTATGTTTTTGGCTAGCGGGTGGACAGATACGCAGTATTTT.

This chain uses TRBV4-1 with TRBJ2-5, with 7 bases lining up with TRBD2. TRBJ2-7 matches the DNA end more closely, so the J call is doubtful. CDR3 length: 15 residues. CDR1 is MGHRA, CDR2 YSYEKL, per germline. CDR3 sequence: CASSQVRAGVYEQYF. CDR3 in DNA: TGCGCCAGCAGCCAAGTCCGGGCGGGAGTCTACGAGCAGTACTTC.

The chain employs TRBV6-4 and TRBJ2-3; 9 bases agree with TRBD2. Germline lookup yields CDR1 MRHNA and CDR2 SNTAGT. The CDR3 runs to 16 residues. V shed 6 bases and J 1 base; nucleotides not matched to a gene: 8. The CDR3 is CASSSRPSGGTDTQYF. The CDR3 coding sequence is TGTGCCAGCAGCTCCCGGCCTAGCGGGGGCACAGATACGCAGTATTTT.

The V and J genes are TRBV18 and TRBJ2-3; D call uncertain. The CDR3 consists of 16 residues. In germline, CDR1 is KGHSH, CDR2 LQKENI. Trimming stripped 0 bases from V and 1 base from J, with 11 bases between. CDR3 sequence: CASSPPNTYRTDTQYF. Here the CDR3 DNA reads TGTGCCAGCTCACCACCAAACACCTACCGCACAGATACGCAGTATTTT.

The chain couples TRBV5-8 to TRBJ2-5; D tentatively fits TRBD1 or TRBD2 (5 bases each). Germline CDR1 and CDR2: SGHTS and YDEGEE. The V end was cut by 1 base, the J end by 1 base, with 20 bases between. The CDR3 consists of 18 residues. CDR3 sequence (DNA): TGTGCCAGCAGCTTGACCCCGGACATGTCAGGACTCCAAGAGACCCAGTACTTC. It translates to CASSLTPDMSGLQETQYF.

The sample holds a few counts of this clone. J is TRBJ2-3 and V is TRBV6-6; no clear D. V was trimmed by 1 base and J by 5 bases, leaving 10 bases between them. This CDR3 is built from 14 residues. In germline, CDR1 is MNHNY, CDR2 SVGAGI (reference sequence). CDR3 nucleotide sequence: TGTGCCAGCAGTTACTACCGCACAGTAGATACGCAGTATTTT. Encoded protein: CASSYYRTVDTQYF.

The chain has TRBV15 and TRBJ1-6; TRBD1 matches at 7 bases. V shed 0 bases and J 7 bases; nucleotides not matched to a gene: 9. The CDR3 loop spans 17 amino acids. The germline V gene has CDR1 LNHNV and CDR2 YYDKDF (reference sequence). The CDR3 loop is CATSRDPYRGSNSPLHF. CDR3 DNA sequence: TGTGCCACCAGCAGAGATCCTTACAGGGGATCGAATTCACCCCTCCACTTT.

The chain links TRBV7-9 to TRBJ1-3; TRBD1 matches 9 bases. The CDR3 length is 16 residues. The V segment lost 3 bases and the J segment 2 bases; nucleotides outside the gene matches: 5. Germline V gives CDR1 SEHNR, CDR2 FQNEAQ (reference sequence). The CDR3 loop reads CASSLTGTGTGNTIYF. The CDR3, as DNA: TGTGCCAGCAGCTTGACCGGGACAGGGACTGGAAACACCATATATTTT.

The chain is built from TRBV5-1 and TRBJ2-1; D may be TRBD1 (6 bases). The V end lost 2 bases, the J end lost 6 bases, and 15 bases lay between the germline ends. The CDR3 extends over 15 amino acids. Per the germline V gene, CDR1 is SGHRS and CDR2 is YFSETQ. The CDR3 protein is CASSLIQDSSNEQFF. In DNA, the CDR3 is TGCGCCAGCAGCTTAATTCAGGACAGTTCCAATGAGCAGTTCTTC.

The CDR3 DNA reads TGCGCCAGCAGCAAGGGAAAAGGAAGCTCCTATAATTCACCCCTCCACTTT. Translated, it gives CASSKGKGSSYNSPLHF. The chain uses TRBV5-1 and TRBJ1-6, with D unclear. The CDR3 has 17 residues. CDR1 is SGHRS, CDR2 YFSETQ, per germline. Trimming took 4 bases from V and 0 from J, leaving 14 bases between them.

The chain employs TRBV5-6 and TRBJ2-7, with TRBD1 identical over 9 bases. Trimming removed 4 bases from V and 2 bases from J; junction bases left unmatched: 10. Germline CDR1 is SGHDT and CDR2 is YYEEEE. CDR3 size: 16 residues. Written as DNA, the CDR3 is TGTGCCAGCAGCCGAACACCGGGACAGGGCCCCTACGAGCAGTACTTC. This sequence encodes CASSRTPGQGPYEQYF.